The sequence of this T cell receptor beta chain was determined in a study of shared clonotypes between healthy human individuals. Trimming shortened V by 2 bases and J by 2 bases, and 17 bases separated the two germline ends. CDR1 SGHDN and CDR2 FVKESK come from the germline V gene. CDR3 size: 17 residues. Profiling relied on immunoSEQ multiplex PCR, and the TCRdb table lists in-frame clones only, not all of them. The profile shows over 1.5 million clones, approximately 98% of them singletons. This TCR was sampled from a man in his thirties or forties in good health. The sequenced sample was naive CD4+ T cells sorted from blood. As to subset: CD45RA+ positively selected. The chain employs TRBV14 and TRBJ2-3, with D possibly TRBD1 on 6 matching bases. CDR3 DNA sequence: TGTGCCAGCAGCCAACTCGGACCAGGACAGCCCACAGATACGCAGTATTTT. Translating gives CASSQLGPGQPTDTQYF.